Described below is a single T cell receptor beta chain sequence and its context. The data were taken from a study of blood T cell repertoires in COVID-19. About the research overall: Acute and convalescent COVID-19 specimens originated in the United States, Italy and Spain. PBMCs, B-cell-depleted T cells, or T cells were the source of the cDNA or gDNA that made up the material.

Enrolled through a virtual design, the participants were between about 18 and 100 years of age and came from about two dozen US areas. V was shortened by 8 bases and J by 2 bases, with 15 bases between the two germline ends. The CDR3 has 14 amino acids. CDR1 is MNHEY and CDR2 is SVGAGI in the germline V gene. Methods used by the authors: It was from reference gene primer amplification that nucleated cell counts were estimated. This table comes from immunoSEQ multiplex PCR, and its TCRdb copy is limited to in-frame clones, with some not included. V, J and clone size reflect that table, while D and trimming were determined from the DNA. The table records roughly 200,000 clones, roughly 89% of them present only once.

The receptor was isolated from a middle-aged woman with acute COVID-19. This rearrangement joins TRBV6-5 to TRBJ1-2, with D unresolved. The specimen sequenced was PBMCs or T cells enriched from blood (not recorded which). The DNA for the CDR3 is TGTGCCAGCTGGGGAGTTTACCCGAACTATGGCTACACCTTC. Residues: CASWGVYPNYGYTF.